This entry concerns a single TCR beta chain. This specimen belongs to a study of CD8+ T cells in alopecia areata. Trimming took off 0 bases at V and 7 bases at J, with 15 bases between the two ends. The CDR3 runs 14 residues. Germline assignment: CDR1 SQVTM and CDR2 ANQGSEA. RNA extraction and reverse transcription yielded cDNA as sequencing template. Assay: immunoSEQ multiplex PCR; the TCRdb copy retains only in-frame clones and omits some. Of around 120,000 clones in the sample, roughly 50% were seen once. PBMCs provided sorted CD4+ and CD8+ T cells. The rearrangement links TRBV29-1 to TRBJ2-5, with D perhaps TRBD1 (6 bases). The source material was NKG2D-low CD8+ T cells sorted from blood. The sequence came from a human donor with alopecia areata. The CDR3 sequence: CSVEDPAGVVTQYF. In DNA, the CDR3 is TGCAGCGTTGAAGATCCCGCAGGGGTGGTGACCCAGTACTTC.